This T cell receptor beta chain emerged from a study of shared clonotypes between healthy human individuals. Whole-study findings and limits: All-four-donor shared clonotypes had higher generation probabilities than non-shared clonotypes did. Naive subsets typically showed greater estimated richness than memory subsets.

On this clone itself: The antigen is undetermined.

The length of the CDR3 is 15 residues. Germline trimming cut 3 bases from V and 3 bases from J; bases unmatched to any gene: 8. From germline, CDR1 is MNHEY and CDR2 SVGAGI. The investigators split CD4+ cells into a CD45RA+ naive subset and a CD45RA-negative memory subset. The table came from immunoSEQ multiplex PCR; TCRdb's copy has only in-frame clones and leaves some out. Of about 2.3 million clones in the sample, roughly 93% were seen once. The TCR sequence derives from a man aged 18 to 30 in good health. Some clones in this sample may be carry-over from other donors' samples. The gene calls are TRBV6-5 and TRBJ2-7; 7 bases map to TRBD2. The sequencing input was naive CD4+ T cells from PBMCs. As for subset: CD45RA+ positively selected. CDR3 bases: TGTGCCAGCAGTTATGTAGCGGGCGGGCACTACGAGCAGTACTTC. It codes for CASSYVAGGHYEQYF.